The T cell receptor (beta chain) under discussion was sequenced for a study of Graves' ophthalmopathy and Graves' hyperthyroidism. The CDR3 runs to 15 residues. CDR1 is MNHNS, CDR2 SASEGT, per germline. Trimming cost V 4 bases and J 6 bases, with 19 bases left between them. Ten or more counts support this clonotype. Calling hyperthyroidism stable required that no ophthalmopathy show up within 18 months of follow-up. The hyperthyroidism patients, aged 18 to 65, had been newly diagnosed, with under 2 months' duration. Orbital computed tomography, thyroid ultrasound, TRAb, serum thyroxine and clinical symptoms formed the basis of diagnosis. The PBMCs originated from roughly 11 ml of fresh peripheral blood. RNA served as the template for amplifying TCR beta CDR3 regions. RT-PCR was first run with HTBI primers, then multiplex PCR in a second round. TCRdb fed the multiplex PCR reads into MiXCR, producing one record per CDR3 protein. The table includes hundreds of thousands of distinct CDR3 sequences, under 25% detected once.

This clonotype originated in a woman younger than 35 with stable Graves' hyperthyroidism. Sequencing was carried out using peripheral blood. This chain joins TRBV6-1 and TRBJ2-7; D uncertain. Written as DNA, the CDR3 is TGTGCCAGCAGTGCCGCGGCAGGCTTTCGGGTCGAGCAGTACTTC. Translated: CASSAAAGFRVEQYF.